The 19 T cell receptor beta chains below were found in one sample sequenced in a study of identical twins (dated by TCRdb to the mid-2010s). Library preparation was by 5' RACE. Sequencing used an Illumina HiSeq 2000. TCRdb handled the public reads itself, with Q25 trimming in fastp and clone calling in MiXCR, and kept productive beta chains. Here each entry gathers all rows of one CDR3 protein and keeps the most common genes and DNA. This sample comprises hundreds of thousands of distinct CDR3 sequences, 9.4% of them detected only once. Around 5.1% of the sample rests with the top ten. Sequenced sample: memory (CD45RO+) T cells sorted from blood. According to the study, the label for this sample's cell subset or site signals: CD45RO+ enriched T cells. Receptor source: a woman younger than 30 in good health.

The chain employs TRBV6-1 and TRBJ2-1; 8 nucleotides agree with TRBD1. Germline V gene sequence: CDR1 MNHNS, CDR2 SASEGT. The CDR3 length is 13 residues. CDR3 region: CAGSDRAYNEQFF. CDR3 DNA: TGTGCAGGTTCGGACAGGGCCTACAATGAGCAGTTCTTC.

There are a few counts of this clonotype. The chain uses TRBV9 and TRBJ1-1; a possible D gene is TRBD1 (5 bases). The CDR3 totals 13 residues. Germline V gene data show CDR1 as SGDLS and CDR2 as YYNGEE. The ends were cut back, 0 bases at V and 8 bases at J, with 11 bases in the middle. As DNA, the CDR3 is TGTGCCAGCAGCGTAGAGGGGCGGGGAGAAGCTTTCTTT. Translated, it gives CASSVEGRGEAFF. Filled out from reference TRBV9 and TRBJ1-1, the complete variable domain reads DSGVTQTPKHLITATGQRVTLRCSPRSGDLSVYWYQQSLDQGLQFLIQYYNGEERAKGNILERFSAQQFPDLHSELNLSSLELGDSALYFCASSVEGRGEAFFGQGTRLTVV.

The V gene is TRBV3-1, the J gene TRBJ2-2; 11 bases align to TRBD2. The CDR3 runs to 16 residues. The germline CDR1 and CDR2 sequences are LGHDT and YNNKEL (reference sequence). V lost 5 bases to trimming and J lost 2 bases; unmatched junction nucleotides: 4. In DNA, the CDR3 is TGTGCCAGCAGCGACCTAGCGGGGGGAAACACCGGGGAGCTGTTTTTT. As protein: CASSDLAGGNTGELFF.

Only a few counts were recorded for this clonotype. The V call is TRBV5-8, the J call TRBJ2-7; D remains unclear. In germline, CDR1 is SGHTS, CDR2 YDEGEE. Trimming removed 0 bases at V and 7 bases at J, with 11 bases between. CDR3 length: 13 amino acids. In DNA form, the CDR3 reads TGTGCCAGCAGCTTGGTGCGGAGTACTGAGCAGTACTTC. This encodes CASSLVRSTEQYF.

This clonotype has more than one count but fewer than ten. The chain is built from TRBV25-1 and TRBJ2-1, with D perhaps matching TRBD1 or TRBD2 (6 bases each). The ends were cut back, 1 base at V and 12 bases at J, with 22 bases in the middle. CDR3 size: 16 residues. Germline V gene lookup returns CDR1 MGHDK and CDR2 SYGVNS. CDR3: CASSESRRGVIGRQFF. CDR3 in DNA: TGTGCCAGCAGTGAATCGAGGAGGGGGGTGATTGGACGGCAGTTCTTC.

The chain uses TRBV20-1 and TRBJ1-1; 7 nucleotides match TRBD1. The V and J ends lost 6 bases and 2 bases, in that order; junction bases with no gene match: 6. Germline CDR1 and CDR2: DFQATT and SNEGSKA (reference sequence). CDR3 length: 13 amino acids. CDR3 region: CSATGQVNTEAFF. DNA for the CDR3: TGCAGTGCGACCGGACAGGTCAACACTGAAGCTTTCTTT.

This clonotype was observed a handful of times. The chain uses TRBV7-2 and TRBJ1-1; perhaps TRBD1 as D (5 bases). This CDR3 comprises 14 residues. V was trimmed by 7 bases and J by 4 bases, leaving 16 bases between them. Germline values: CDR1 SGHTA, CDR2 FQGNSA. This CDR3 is CASTLWAGPTEAFF. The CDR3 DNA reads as TGTGCCAGCACCCTCTGGGCAGGGCCCACTGAAGCTTTCTTT.

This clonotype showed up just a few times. Here the CDR3 reads CSAWRETDTQYF. For the CDR3, the DNA is TGCAGTGCATGGCGGGAGACAGATACGCAGTATTTT. The chain recombines TRBV20-1 with TRBJ2-3, with 7 positions matching TRBD2. This CDR3 is 12 amino acids long. Germline V lookup: CDR1 DFQATT, CDR2 SNEGSKA (reference sequence). Unmatched junction bases numbered 3, after V lost 6 bases and J lost 3 bases.

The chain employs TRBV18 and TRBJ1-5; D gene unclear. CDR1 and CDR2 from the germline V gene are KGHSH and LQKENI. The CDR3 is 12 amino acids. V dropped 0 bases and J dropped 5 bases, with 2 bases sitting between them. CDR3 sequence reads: CASSPPDQPQHF. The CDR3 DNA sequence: TGTGCCAGCTCACCACCGGATCAGCCCCAGCATTTT.

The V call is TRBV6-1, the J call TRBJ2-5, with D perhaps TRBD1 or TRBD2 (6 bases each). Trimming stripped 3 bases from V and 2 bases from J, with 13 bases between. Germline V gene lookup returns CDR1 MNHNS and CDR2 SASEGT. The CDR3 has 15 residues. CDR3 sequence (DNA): TGTGCCAGCAGTGAGCTAGGGGGGACACAAGAGACCCAGTACTTC. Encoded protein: CASSELGGTQETQYF.

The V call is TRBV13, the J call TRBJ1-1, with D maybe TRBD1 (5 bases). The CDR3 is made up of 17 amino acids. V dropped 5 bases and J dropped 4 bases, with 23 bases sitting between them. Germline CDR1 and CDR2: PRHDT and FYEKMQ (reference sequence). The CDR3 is CASSRPQGLWRTTEAFF. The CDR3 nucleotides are TGTGCCAGCAGCCGTCCCCAGGGTTTATGGAGAACCACTGAAGCTTTCTTT.

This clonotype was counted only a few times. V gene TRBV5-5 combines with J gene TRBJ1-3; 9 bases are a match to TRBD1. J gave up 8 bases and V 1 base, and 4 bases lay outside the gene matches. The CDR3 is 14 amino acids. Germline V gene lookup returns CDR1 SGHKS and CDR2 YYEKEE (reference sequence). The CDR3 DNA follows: TGTGCCAGCAGCTTGACAGGGGGCAGACACACCATATATTTT. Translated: CASSLTGGRHTIYF. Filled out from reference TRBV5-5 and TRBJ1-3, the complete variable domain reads DAGVTQSPTHLIKTRGQQVTLRCSPISGHKSVSWYQQVLGQGPQFIFQYYEKEERGRGNFPDRFSARQFPNYSSELNVNALLLGDSALYLCASSLTGGRHTIYFGEGSWLTVV.

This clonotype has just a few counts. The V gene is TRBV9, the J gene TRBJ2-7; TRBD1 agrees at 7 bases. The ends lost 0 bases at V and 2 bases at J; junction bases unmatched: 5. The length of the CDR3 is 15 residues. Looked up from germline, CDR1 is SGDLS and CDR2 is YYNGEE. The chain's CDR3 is CASSVATGLTYEQYF. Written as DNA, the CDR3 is TGTGCCAGCAGCGTAGCGACAGGGCTAACCTACGAGCAGTACTTC. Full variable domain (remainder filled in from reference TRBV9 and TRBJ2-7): DSGVTQTPKHLITATGQRVTLRCSPRSGDLSVYWYQQSLDQGLQFLIQYYNGEERAKGNILERFSAQQFPDLHSELNLSSLELGDSALYFCASSVATGLTYEQYFGPGTRLTVT.

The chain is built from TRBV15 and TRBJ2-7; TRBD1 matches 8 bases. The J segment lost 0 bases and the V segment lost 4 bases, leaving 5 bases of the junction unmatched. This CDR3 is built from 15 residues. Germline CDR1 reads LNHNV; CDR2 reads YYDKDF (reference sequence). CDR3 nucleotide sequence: TGTGCCACCAGCATAGGACAGGGTCTCTCCTACGAGCAGTACTTC. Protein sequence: CATSIGQGLSYEQYF.

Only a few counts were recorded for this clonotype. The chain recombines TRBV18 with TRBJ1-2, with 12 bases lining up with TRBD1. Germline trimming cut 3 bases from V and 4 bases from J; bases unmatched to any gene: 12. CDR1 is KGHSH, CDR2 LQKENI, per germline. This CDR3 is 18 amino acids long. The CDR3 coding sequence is TGTGCCAGCTCACCGGACTCACCGGGACAGGGGGCCCTCTATGGCTACACCTTC. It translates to CASSPDSPGQGALYGYTF.

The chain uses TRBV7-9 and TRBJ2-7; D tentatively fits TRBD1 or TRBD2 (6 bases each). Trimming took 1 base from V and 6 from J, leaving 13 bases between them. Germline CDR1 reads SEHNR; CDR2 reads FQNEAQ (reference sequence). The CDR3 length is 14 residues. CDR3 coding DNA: TGTGCCAGCAGCTTAGAAGCGGAGGGGGGCGAGCAGTACTTC. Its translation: CASSLEAEGGEQYF. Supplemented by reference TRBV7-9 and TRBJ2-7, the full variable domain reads DTGVSQNPRHKITKRGQNVTFRCDPISEHNRLYWYRQTLGQGPEFLTYFQNEAQLEKSRLLSDRFSAERPKGSFSTLEIQRTEQGDSAMYLCASSLEAEGGEQYFGPGTRLTVT.

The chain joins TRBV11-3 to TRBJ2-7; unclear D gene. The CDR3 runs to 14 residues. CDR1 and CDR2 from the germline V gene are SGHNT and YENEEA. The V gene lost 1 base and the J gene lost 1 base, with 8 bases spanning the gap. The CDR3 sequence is CASSLGALSYEQYF. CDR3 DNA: TGTGCCAGCAGCTTAGGAGCACTTTCCTACGAGCAGTACTTC.

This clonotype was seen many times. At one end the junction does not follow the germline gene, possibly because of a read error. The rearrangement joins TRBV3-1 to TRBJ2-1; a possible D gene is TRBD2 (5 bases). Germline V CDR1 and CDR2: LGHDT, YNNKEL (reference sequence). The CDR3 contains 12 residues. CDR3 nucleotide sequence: TGTGCCAGCAGCCAAGAAGCGGAGAGGCGCTCCTTC. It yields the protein CASSQEAERRSF.

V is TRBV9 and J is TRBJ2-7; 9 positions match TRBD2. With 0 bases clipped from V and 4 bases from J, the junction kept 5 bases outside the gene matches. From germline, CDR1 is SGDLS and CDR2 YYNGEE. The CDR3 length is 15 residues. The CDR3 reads CASSVGASGTYEQYF. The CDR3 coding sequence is TGTGCCAGCAGCGTAGGGGCTAGCGGGACATACGAGCAGTACTTC. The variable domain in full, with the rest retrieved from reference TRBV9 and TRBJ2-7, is DSGVTQTPKHLITATGQRVTLRCSPRSGDLSVYWYQQSLDQGLQFLIQYYNGEERAKGNILERFSAQQFPDLHSELNLSSLELGDSALYFCASSVGASGTYEQYFGPGTRLTVT.